One and the same sample provided the 14 T cell receptor beta chains below, sequenced in a study of blood T cell repertoires in COVID-19. TCRdb's table, derived via immunoSEQ multiplex PCR, lists solely in-frame clones and lacks some. The profile covers tens of thousands of clones, with around 81% appearing a single time and 12% taken by the ten largest. The sequencing sample was made of peripheral blood. Receptors originate from a woman in her 70s with active or convalescent COVID-19.

This chain joins TRBV29-1 and TRBJ1-2, with a tentative D call TRBD1 (5 bases). Trimming took 3 bases from V and 4 from J, leaving 9 bases between them. The CDR3 is 12 residues long. Per germline, CDR1 SQVTM and CDR2 ANQGSEA. The DNA for the CDR3 is TGCAGCGTTGACCAGGGAGGCTATGGCTACACCTTC. Translating it yields CSVDQGGYGYTF.

The V gene is TRBV11-2, the J gene TRBJ2-3; D is unresolved. The ends were cut back, 2 bases at V and 6 bases at J, with 6 bases in the middle. This CDR3 has 12 amino acids. CDR1 and CDR2 from the germline V gene are SGHAT and FQNNGV. The CDR3 protein is CASSLNMDTQYF. CDR3 nucleotides: TGTGCCAGCAGCTTAAACATGGATACGCAGTATTTT.

The V call is TRBV2, the J call TRBJ1-4, with TRBD1 identical over 7 bases. J gave up 7 bases and V 1 base, and 3 bases lay outside the gene matches. The V gene's germline CDR1 is SNHLY and CDR2 FYNNEI. CDR3 length equals 14 residues. The CDR3 region has the DNA TGTGCCAGCAGTGAAGGAGGGGGCGCTGAAAAACTGTTTTTT. This codes for CASSEGGGAEKLFF.

The V and J genes are TRBV6-2 or TRBV6-3 and TRBJ2-7, with D perhaps matching TRBD2 (6 bases). The V and J ends lost 5 bases and 6 bases respectively, with 17 bases between them. The CDR3 is 14 amino acids. Germline values: CDR1 MNHEY, CDR2 SVGEGT. CDR3 amino acids: CASSVGLTFSEQYF. The DNA of the CDR3 is TGTGCCAGCAGTGTCGGACTAACGTTCTCCGAGCAGTACTTC.

This chain links TRBV11-2 with TRBJ1-1, with no clear D. CDR3 length: 18 amino acids. The germline V gene has CDR1 SGHAT and CDR2 FQNNGV. V lost 1 base to trimming and J lost 4 bases, with 22 bases between them. This CDR3 reads CASSLVAQAVTSTTEAFF. The CDR3, as DNA: TGTGCCAGCAGCTTAGTGGCCCAAGCTGTGACTTCGACCACTGAAGCTTTCTTT.

This clone was detected once. V usage is TRBV12-3 or TRBV12-4 and J usage is TRBJ1-4; D unresolved. With 7 bases removed from V and 8 bases from J, the gap between germline ends came to 8 bases. CDR3 length equals 11 residues. The CDR3 DNA reads as TGTGCCAGCACTCTAAAGGAAAAACTGTTTTTT. It codes for CASTLKEKLFF.

J is TRBJ2-5 and V is TRBV24-1, with D maybe TRBD2 (5 bases). Germline CDR1 reads KGHDR; CDR2 reads SFDVKD. CDR3 length equals 12 residues. The V gene lost 5 bases and the J gene lost 5 bases, with 8 bases spanning the gap. This CDR3 is CATSGRGETQYF. CDR3 nucleotide sequence: TGTGCCACCAGTGGGCGCGGGGAGACCCAGTACTTC.

This chain uses TRBV3-1 (or the pseudogene TRBV3-2) with TRBJ1-6, with D possibly TRBD1 on 6 matching bases. The V end was cut by 1 base, the J end by 13 bases, with 8 bases between. Germline values: CDR1 LGHDT, CDR2 YNNKEL (reference sequence). This CDR3 is 12 amino acids long. CDR3 protein: CASSQVGGPLHF. CDR3 nucleotides: TGTGCCAGCAGCCAAGTAGGGGGTCCCCTCCACTTT.

The V and J genes are TRBV10-1 and TRBJ2-3; the match to TRBD2 covers 8 bases. This CDR3 region has 16 residues. V shed 3 bases and J 1 base; nucleotides not matched to a gene: 6. Germline-derived CDR1 and CDR2 are WNHNN and SYGVQD (reference sequence). CDR3 region: CASSDTWRGGTDTQYF. The CDR3, as DNA: TGCGCCAGCAGTGACACGTGGCGGGGGGGCACAGATACGCAGTATTTT.

The chain combines TRBV18 with TRBJ2-7, with TRBD2 matching over 8 bases. V was pared by 1 base and J by 5 bases, with 4 bases of the junction left unmatched. Germline V gene sequence: CDR1 KGHSH, CDR2 LQKENI. The CDR3 extends over 14 amino acids. The DNA for the CDR3 is TGTGCCAGCTCACCACGGGCGGGGGGCGACGAGCAGTACTTC. Amino acid sequence: CASSPRAGGDEQYF.

The J gene is TRBJ2-2, the V gene TRBV3-1 (or the pseudogene TRBV3-2); perhaps TRBD1 as D (5 bases). Trimming shortened V by 2 bases and J by 1 base, and 5 bases separated the two germline ends. Per the germline V gene, CDR1 is LGHDT and CDR2 is YNNKEL (reference sequence). The CDR3 is 14 residues long. CDR3 sequence reads: CASSQQGNTGELFF. The CDR3 DNA sequence: TGTGCCAGCAGCCAACAGGGGAACACCGGGGAGCTGTTTTTT.

The CDR3 spells CASRKTTGDNQPQHF. The CDR3 nucleotides read TGTGCCAGCAGGAAAACGACAGGGGATAATCAGCCCCAGCATTTT. The V and J genes are TRBV28 and TRBJ1-5; 8 bases match TRBD1. This CDR3 comprises 15 residues. V trimming: 6 bases; J trimming: 4 bases; junction bases outside the gene matches: 8. CDR1 and CDR2 (germline): MDHEN, SYDVKM.

This clone showed up just a few times. V and J are TRBV7-9 and TRBJ2-2; 9 bases map to TRBD1. V gave up 8 bases and J gave up 4 bases; unmatched junction bases: 5. This CDR3 is built from 14 residues. Germline V gene lookup returns CDR1 SEHNR and CDR2 FQNEAQ (reference sequence). CDR3 bases: TGTGCCAGCGGGGGGACAGGGCCCACCGGGGAGCTGTTTTTT. It encodes CASGGTGPTGELFF.

In its sample, this clone was seen once. The chain employs TRBV6-5 and TRBJ2-7; D possibly corresponds to TRBD1 (6 bases). Germline V gives CDR1 MNHEY, CDR2 SVGAGI. The V end lost 4 bases, the J end lost 2 bases, and 15 bases lay between the germline ends. The CDR3 runs to 15 residues. The CDR3 DNA reads as TGTGCCAGCAGTTTCCAGACAGGAAATCCCTACGAGCAGTACTTC. Translation: CASSFQTGNPYEQYF.